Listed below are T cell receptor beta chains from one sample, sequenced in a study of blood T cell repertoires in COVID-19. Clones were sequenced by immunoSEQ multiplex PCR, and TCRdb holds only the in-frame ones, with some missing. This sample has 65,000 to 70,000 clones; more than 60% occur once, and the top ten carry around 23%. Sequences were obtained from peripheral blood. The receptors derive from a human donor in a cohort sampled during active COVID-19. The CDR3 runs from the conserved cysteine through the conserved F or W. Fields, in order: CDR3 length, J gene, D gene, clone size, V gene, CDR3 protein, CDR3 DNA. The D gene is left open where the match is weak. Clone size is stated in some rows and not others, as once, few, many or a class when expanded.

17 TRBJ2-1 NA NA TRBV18 CASSPPGQGTSYNEQFF TGTGCCAGCTCACCTCCCGGCCAGGGAACTTCCTACAATGAGCAGTTCTTC
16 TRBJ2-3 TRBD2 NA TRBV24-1 CATSVGSGVHTDTQYF TGTGCCACCAGTGTTGGAAGCGGGGTCCACACAGATACGCAGTATTTT
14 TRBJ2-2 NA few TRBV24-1 CATSDPRGTGELFF TGTGCCACCAGTGACCCCAGGGGCACCGGGGAGCTGTTTTTT
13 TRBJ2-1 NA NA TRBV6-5 CASSPTHWSEQFF TGTGCCAGCAGTCCTACCCACTGGAGCGAGCAGTTCTTC
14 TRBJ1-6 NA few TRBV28 CASKPSDKYSPLHF TGTGCCAGCAAACCCTCGGACAAATATTCACCCCTCCACTTT
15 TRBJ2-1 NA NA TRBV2 CASSEGLGVYNEQFF TGTGCCAGCAGTGAAGGTCTAGGGGTCTACAATGAGCAGTTCTTC
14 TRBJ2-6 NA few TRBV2 CASRRAFGANVLTF TGTGCCAGCAGGCGGGCCTTTGGGGCCAACGTCCTGACTTTC
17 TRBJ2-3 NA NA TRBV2 CASRDGSTGRSTDTQYF TGTGCCAGCAGAGACGGGTCAACAGGCCGGTCCACAGATACGCAGTATTTT
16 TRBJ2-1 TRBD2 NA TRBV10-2 CASKRAGSGRVSEQFF TGCGCCAGCAAAAGAGCCGGTAGCGGGAGGGTGAGTGAGCAGTTCTTC
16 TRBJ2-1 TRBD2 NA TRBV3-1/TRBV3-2 CASSQQLGGGYNEQFF TGTGCCAGCAGCCAACAACTCGGGGGGGGCTACAATGAGCAGTTCTTC